The 21 T cell receptor beta chains in this list originate from one sample, sequenced in a study of shared clonotypes between healthy human individuals. Here immunoSEQ multiplex PCR was the method, and the copy in TCRdb shows in-frame clones only, minus some. Of 1.4 million to 1.5 million clones in the sample, roughly 97% were seen once. Sequenced input: naive CD4+ T cells sorted from blood. Stated subset: CD45RA+ positively selected. Every receptor here comes from a man under 40 in good health.

V usage is TRBV7-9 and J usage is TRBJ2-7, with TRBD2 matching over 10 bases. The germline V gene encodes CDR1 SEHNR and CDR2 FQNEAQ (reference sequence). The ends lost 4 bases at V and 0 bases at J; junction bases unmatched: 3. The CDR3 totals 15 residues. This CDR3 is CASSSPSGGSYEQYF. CDR3 in DNA: TGTGCCAGCAGCTCCCCTAGCGGGGGCTCCTACGAGCAGTACTTC.

V gene TRBV29-1 combines with J gene TRBJ2-5; D ambiguous. CDR1 and CDR2 (germline): SQVTM, ANQGSEA. CDR3 size: 8 residues. V lost 7 bases and J 5 bases, leaving 2 bases between the germline ends. The CDR3 loop reads CSGETQYF. In DNA form, the CDR3 reads TGCAGCGGGGAGACCCAGTACTTC.

This chain uses TRBV9 with TRBJ1-4, with TRBD1 matching 9 bases. CDR1 is SGDLS and CDR2 is YYNGEE in the germline V gene. The CDR3 runs to 16 residues. Germline trimming cut 1 base from V and 10 bases from J; bases unmatched to any gene: 11. The CDR3 nucleotides are TGTGCCAGCAGCGTAAGCCGGGACAGGGAGTTTGGAAAACTGTTTTTT. Its translation is CASSVSRDREFGKLFF.

This chain links TRBV2 with TRBJ2-3; D unclear. Germline CDR1 reads SNHLY; CDR2 reads FYNNEI. This CDR3 has 14 residues. The V gene lost 8 bases and the J gene lost 1 base, with 13 bases spanning the gap. The CDR3 reads CASVSGIGTDTQYF. The CDR3 nucleotides read TGTGCCAGCGTTAGTGGGATAGGCACAGATACGCAGTATTTT.

The chain combines TRBV7-4 with TRBJ2-7; D not certain. CDR1 is SGHVT, CDR2 SQSDAQ, per germline. V was shortened by 3 bases and J by 4 bases, with 10 bases between the two germline ends. This CDR3 contains 13 residues. Here the CDR3 reads CASSFKVWYEQYF. CDR3 bases: TGTGCCAGCAGCTTTAAAGTCTGGTACGAGCAGTACTTC.

The chain uses TRBV28 and TRBJ1-2, with D hard to call. This CDR3 spans 12 amino acids. Germline V lookup: CDR1 MDHEN, CDR2 SYDVKM. Trimming took 3 bases from V and 12 from J, leaving 14 bases between them. CDR3 bases: TGTGCCAGCAGTTTCCCCCCGGGAGCCAACACCTTC. It yields the protein CASSFPPGANTF.

Concerning this clone itself: Because the CDR3's place on the DNA is in doubt, the DNA is left out and the CDR3 is given as listed by TCRdb. V usage is TRBV5-5 and J usage is TRBJ2-7; whether TRBD1, the table's D call, matches the DNA was not checked. From its first to its last residue, the CDR3 has 12 amino acids. Germline V gene data show CDR1 as SGHKS and CDR2 as YYEKEE (reference sequence). CDR3 amino acids: CASSLVGQGTYF.

The CDR3 region has the DNA TGTGCCACCTCCAACTATGGCTACACCTTC. Its protein product is CATSNYGYTF. This chain uses TRBV11-3 with TRBJ1-2, with no clear D. The CDR3 contains 10 residues. Trimming took off 10 bases at V and 2 bases at J, with 5 bases between the two ends. Germline V gene sequence: CDR1 SGHNT, CDR2 YENEEA.

The CDR3 here is CASSDGYEQYF. CDR3 DNA: TGTGCCAGCAGCGACGGTTACGAGCAGTACTTC. The chain employs TRBV6-1 and TRBJ2-7; no definite D call. V lost 6 bases and J 4 bases, leaving 7 bases between the germline ends. The CDR3 consists of 11 residues. Germline lookup yields CDR1 MNHNS and CDR2 SASEGT.

The chain employs TRBV28 and TRBJ1-2, with TRBD1 matching over 10 bases. Germline loops: CDR1 MDHEN, CDR2 SYDVKM. With V trimmed by 6 bases and J by 4 bases, 5 bases remained unmatched. The CDR3 consists of 14 residues. DNA of the CDR3: TGTGCCAGCAGGTCCGGGACAGGGGCCTATGGCTACACCTTC. Protein product: CASRSGTGAYGYTF.

The chain is built from TRBV15 and TRBJ2-1; 15 nucleotides agree with TRBD2. The V segment lost 5 bases and the J segment 3 bases; nucleotides outside the gene matches: 5. The length of the CDR3 is 17 residues. Germline lookup yields CDR1 LNHNV and CDR2 YYDKDF (reference sequence). The CDR3 nucleotides are TGTGCCACCAGCCGCAGGACTAGCGGGAGGGACTACAATGAGCAGTTCTTC. Its protein product is CATSRRTSGRDYNEQFF.

This chain joins TRBV5-1 and TRBJ2-3; D remains unclear. Looked up from germline, CDR1 is SGHRS and CDR2 is YFSETQ. The CDR3 is made up of 13 amino acids. V was clipped by 0 bases and J by 7 bases, with 9 bases between them. CDR3 in amino acids: CASSLEGAYTQYF. For the CDR3, the DNA is TGCGCCAGCAGCTTGGAAGGAGCCTATACGCAGTATTTT.

The chain is built from TRBV28 and TRBJ2-7; a weak D match, TRBD2 (6 bases). Germline V gives CDR1 MDHEN, CDR2 SYDVKM. The CDR3 runs 14 residues. Trimming shortened V by 10 bases and J by 0 bases, and 16 bases separated the two germline ends. In nucleotides, the CDR3 is TGTGCCACGTCTCTTACCGGGAGCTCCTACGAGCAGTACTTC. Translated, it gives CATSLTGSSYEQYF. Full variable domain (outside the CDR3, taken from reference TRBV28 and TRBJ2-7): DVKVTQSSRYLVKRTGEKVFLECVQDMDHENMFWYRQDPGLGLRLIYFSYDVKMKEKGDIPEGYSVSREKKERFSLILESASTNQTSMYLCATSLTGSSYEQYFGPGTRLTVT.

V gene TRBV19 combines with J gene TRBJ1-1; 7 bases match TRBD1. Germline loops: CDR1 LNHDA, CDR2 SQIVND (reference sequence). The CDR3 has 13 amino acids. Trimming removed 8 bases from V and 3 bases from J; junction bases left unmatched: 6. CDR3 DNA: TGTGCCAGTCTCCCACAGGGGTACACTGAAGCTTTCTTT. It encodes CASLPQGYTEAFF.

The chain recombines TRBV5-6 with TRBJ2-7; D unclear. The CDR3 extends over 12 amino acids. CDR1 SGHDT and CDR2 YYEEEE come from the germline V gene. Trimming removed 1 base at V and 7 bases at J, with 9 bases between. As DNA, the CDR3 is TGTGCCAGCAGCTTGAATGGGGTTGAGCAGTACTTC. Translated, it gives CASSLNGVEQYF.

The chain is built from TRBV27 and TRBJ2-1, with TRBD2 identical over 7 bases. After removal of 2 bases from V and 10 bases from J, the junction contained 5 bases not matched to a gene. Germline lookup yields CDR1 MNHEY and CDR2 SMNVEV (reference sequence). The CDR3 extends over 13 amino acids. The DNA of the CDR3 is TGTGCCAGCAGTTTAGCGGGAGTTGGAGAGCAGTTCTTC. Protein: CASSLAGVGEQFF.

The chain links TRBV27 to TRBJ1-2, with 8 bases fitting TRBD1. The CDR3 runs to 14 residues. Looked up from germline, CDR1 is MNHEY and CDR2 is SMNVEV (reference sequence). Germline trimming cut 5 bases from V and 8 bases from J; bases unmatched to any gene: 10. This CDR3 is CASSPRGLNPGYTF. In DNA, the CDR3 is TGTGCCAGCAGTCCCAGGGGGCTCAATCCGGGCTACACCTTC.

This chain connects TRBV5-4 to TRBJ1-5; TRBD1 agrees at 8 bases. Germline CDR1 is SGHNT and CDR2 is YYREEE (reference sequence). The CDR3 spans 15 residues. With V trimmed by 4 bases and J by 1 base, 4 bases remained unmatched. Here the CDR3 reads CASSRGTGSNQPQHF. As DNA, the CDR3 is TGTGCCAGCAGCCGTGGGACAGGAAGCAATCAGCCCCAGCATTTT.

CDR3 sequence reads: CASSEGRPSGNTIYF. CDR3 nucleotides: TGTGCCAGCAGTGAAGGTCGGCCCTCTGGAAACACCATATATTTT. The chain joins TRBV2 to TRBJ1-3; unclear D gene. The CDR3 is made up of 15 amino acids. The germline gives CDR1 SNHLY, CDR2 FYNNEI. V was pared by 1 base and J by 0 bases, with 7 bases between.

The chain employs TRBV5-1 and TRBJ2-3; D not resolved. The CDR3 totals 15 residues. Germline CDR1 reads SGHRS; CDR2 reads YFSETQ. V was trimmed by 0 bases and J by 6 bases, leaving 14 bases between them. The CDR3 loop reads CASSLVSTIGDTQYF. CDR3 bases: TGCGCCAGCAGCTTGGTTTCGACCATAGGGGATACGCAGTATTTT.

On this clone: In the same sample, other DNA sequences code for this CDR3. This chain links TRBV6-6 with TRBJ2-7; 7 positions match TRBD1. The CDR3 loop spans 13 amino acids. Germline V gene sequence: CDR1 MNHNY, CDR2 SVGAGI (reference sequence). The V and J ends lost 6 bases and 2 bases, in that order; junction bases with no gene match: 4. The CDR3 coding sequence is TGTGCCAGCAGCCAGACAGGGCCCTACGAGCAGTACTTC. This gives the protein CASSQTGPYEQYF.